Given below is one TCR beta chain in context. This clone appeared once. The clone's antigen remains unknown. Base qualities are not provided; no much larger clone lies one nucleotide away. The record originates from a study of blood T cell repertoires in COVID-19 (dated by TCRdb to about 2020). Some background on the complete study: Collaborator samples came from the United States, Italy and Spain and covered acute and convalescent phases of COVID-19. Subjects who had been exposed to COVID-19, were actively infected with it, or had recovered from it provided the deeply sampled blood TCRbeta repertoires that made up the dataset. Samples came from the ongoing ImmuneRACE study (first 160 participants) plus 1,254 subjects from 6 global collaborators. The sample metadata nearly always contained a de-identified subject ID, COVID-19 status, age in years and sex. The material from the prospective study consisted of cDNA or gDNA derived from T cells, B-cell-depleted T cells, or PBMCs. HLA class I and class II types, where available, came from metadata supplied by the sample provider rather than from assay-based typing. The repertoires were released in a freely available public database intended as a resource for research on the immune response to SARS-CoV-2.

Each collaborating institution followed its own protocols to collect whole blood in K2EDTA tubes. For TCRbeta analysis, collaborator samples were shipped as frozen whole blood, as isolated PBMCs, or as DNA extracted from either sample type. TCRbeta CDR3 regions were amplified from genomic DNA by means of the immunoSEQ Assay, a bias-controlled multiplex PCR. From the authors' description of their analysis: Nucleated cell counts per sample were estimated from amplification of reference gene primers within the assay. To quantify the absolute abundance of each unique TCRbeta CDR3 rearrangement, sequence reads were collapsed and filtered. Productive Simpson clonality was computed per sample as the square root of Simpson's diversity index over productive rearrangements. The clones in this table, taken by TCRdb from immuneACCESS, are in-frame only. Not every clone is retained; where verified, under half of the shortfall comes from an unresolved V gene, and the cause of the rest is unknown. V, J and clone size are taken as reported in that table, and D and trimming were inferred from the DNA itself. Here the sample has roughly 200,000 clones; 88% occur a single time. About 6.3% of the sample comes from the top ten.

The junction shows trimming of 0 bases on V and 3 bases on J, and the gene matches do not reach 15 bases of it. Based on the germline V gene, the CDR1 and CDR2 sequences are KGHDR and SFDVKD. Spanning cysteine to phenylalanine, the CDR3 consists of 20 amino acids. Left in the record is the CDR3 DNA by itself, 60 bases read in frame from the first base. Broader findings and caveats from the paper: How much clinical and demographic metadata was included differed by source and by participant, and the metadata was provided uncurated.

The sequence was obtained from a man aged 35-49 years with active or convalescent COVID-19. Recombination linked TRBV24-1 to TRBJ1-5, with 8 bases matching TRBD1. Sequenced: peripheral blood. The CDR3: CATSDLTGTGLLQDNQPQHF. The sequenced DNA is TGTGCCACCAGTGATTTGACCGGGACAGGCCTACTCCAGGACAATCAGCCCCAGCATTTT.